Below, 8 T cell receptor beta chains from the same sample are listed, as sequenced in a study of breast tumors, draining lymph nodes, adjacent tissues. TCRdb re-called the multiplex PCR reads with MiXCR, one entry per CDR3 protein. Of under 250,000 distinct CDR3 sequences in the sample, 32% are singletons; the top ten hold 1.4%. Breast cancer patients provided tissue from their axillary draining lymph nodes. Sequencing input: axillary lymph node tissue. The receptors stem from a female donor with breast cancer. Some clones in this sample may be carry-over from other donors' samples.

This clonotype was found many times. This sequence joins TRBV7-9 and TRBJ2-2, with TRBD1 matching 7 bases. V lost 5 bases and J lost 2; bases outside the gene matches: 5. Germline CDR1 reads SEHNR; CDR2 reads FQNEAQ (reference sequence). CDR3 size: 15 residues. The CDR3: CASSTTGSNTGELFF. CDR3 coding DNA: TGTGCCAGCAGCACGACAGGGTCCAACACCGGGGAGCTGTTTTTT.

This clonotype has at least ten counts. V and J are TRBV11-2 and TRBJ2-3, with 9 positions matching TRBD2. Per the germline V gene, CDR1 is SGHAT and CDR2 is FQNNGV. This CDR3 spans 15 amino acids. V shed 3 bases, J shed 4 bases, and the junction held 5 bases outside the gene matches. The CDR3 DNA follows: TGTGCCAGCAGCTTTAGCGGGAGTTCCCCAGATACGCAGTATTTT. It specifies CASSFSGSSPDTQYF.

Concerning this clonotype: A much larger clone sits a single nucleotide away, making a read error possible. The chain carries TRBV3-1 and TRBJ1-4; D may be TRBD1 (5 bases). Per germline, CDR1 LGHDT and CDR2 YNNKEL (reference sequence). The CDR3 runs 13 residues. The CDR3 DNA sequence: TGTGCCGGCAGCAGGGCCTCCAATGAAAAACTGTTTTTT. Translation: CAGSRASNEKLFF.

The chain links TRBV29-1 to TRBJ2-5, with TRBD2 matching 14 bases. CDR3 length: 14 amino acids. The J segment lost 5 bases and the V segment lost 6 bases, leaving 5 bases of the junction unmatched. CDR1 is SQVTM, CDR2 ANQGSEA, per germline. The CDR3 is CSVGLAGGQETQYF. The CDR3, as DNA: TGCAGCGTCGGACTAGCGGGAGGCCAGGAGACCCAGTACTTC.

This clonotype was detected many times. This rearrangement joins TRBV7-8 to TRBJ1-5, with TRBD1 matching 10 bases. The V and J ends lost 3 bases and 6 bases, in that order; junction bases with no gene match: 2. Germline V gene lookup returns CDR1 SGHVS and CDR2 FQNEAQ. The CDR3 is 14 amino acids. CDR3 region: CASSFDRGLQPQHF. CDR3 in DNA: TGTGCCAGCAGCTTCGACAGGGGGCTTCAGCCCCAGCATTTT.

This clonotype was observed many times. The chain links TRBV6-2 or TRBV6-3 to TRBJ2-7, with D perhaps TRBD2 (6 bases). Trimming removed 3 bases at V and 2 bases at J, with 11 bases between. From germline, CDR1 is MNHEY and CDR2 SVGEGT. The CDR3 is made up of 14 amino acids. DNA for the CDR3: TGTGCCAGCAGTTATGTAGCGGCAACCTACGAGCAGTACTTC. Translation gives CASSYVAATYEQYF.

The chain has TRBV25-1 and TRBJ2-7; TRBD2 agrees at 10 bases. Germline CDR1 and CDR2: MGHDK and SYGVNS. The CDR3 has 14 amino acids. CDR3 sequence (DNA): TGTGCTAGCTTACTAGCGGGATCCGTCTACGAGCAGTACTTC. Protein product: CASLLAGSVYEQYF.

The chain combines TRBV7-2 with TRBJ1-2, with D perhaps matching TRBD1 (5 bases). Per the germline V gene, CDR1 is SGHTA and CDR2 is FQGNSA. With 5 bases removed from V and 6 bases from J, the gap between germline ends came to 16 bases. The length of the CDR3 is 14 residues. CDR3 residues: CASSPRGGLDGYTF. The CDR3 DNA is TGTGCCAGCAGCCCTCGGGGGGGACTGGATGGCTACACCTTC. The full variable domain, completed using reference TRBV7-2 and TRBJ1-2, is GAGVSQSPSNKVTEKGKDVELRCDPISGHTALYWYRQSLGQGLEFLIYFQGNSAPDKSGLPSDRFSAERTGGSVSTLTIQRTQQEDSAVYLCASSPRGGLDGYTFGSGTRLTVV.